The 21 T cell receptor beta chains below were found in one sample sequenced in a study of regulatory T cells in long-lasting Graves disease (dated by TCRdb to the early 2020s). The meaning of the sample's time point label: newly diagnosed GD, antithyroid drugs for less than 3 months. RNA was extracted from PBMCs in TRIzol for both TCR sequencing and RNA sequencing. The method behind the library was multiplex PCR. Sequencer: Illumina HiSeq 4000. TCR beta libraries were built with iRepertoire HTBI primers and Arm-PCR amplification of CDR3 regions. TCRdb itself trimmed the public reads at Q25 with fastp, ran MiXCR and retained productive beta chains. Each CDR3 protein gets just one entry, which takes the most common genes and DNA from the rows behind it. The sample table holds about 200,000 distinct CDR3 sequences, of which around 16% were seen once. The biggest ten clones account for approximately 20% of the sample.

This sample comprised peripheral blood mononuclear cells (PBMCs), obtained at new diagnosis, from a patient treated with antithyroid drugs. These receptors were obtained from a female donor with Graves disease.

This clonotype was found a few times. J is TRBJ2-2 and V is TRBV20-1, with D possibly TRBD2 on 5 matching bases. Germline V lookup: CDR1 DFQATT, CDR2 SNEGSKA (reference sequence). The V and J ends lost 0 bases and 4 bases respectively, with 12 bases between them. This CDR3 is built from 15 residues. CDR3 residues: CSARDVRVGTGELFF. CDR3 in DNA: TGCAGTGCTAGAGATGTGAGGGTTGGCACCGGGGAGCTGTTTTTT.

This clonotype was seen ten or more times. J is TRBJ2-1 and V is TRBV20-1; 11 bases align to TRBD1. V lost 2 bases, J lost 0 bases, and 6 bases stayed unmatched. The CDR3 length is 17 residues. The germline V gene has CDR1 DFQATT and CDR2 SNEGSKA (reference sequence). The CDR3 DNA reads as TGCAGTGCTAGAATATCTGGGACAGGGGGCTCCTACAATGAGCAGTTCTTC. As protein: CSARISGTGGSYNEQFF.

This clonotype was seen at least ten times. This chain uses TRBV7-8 with TRBJ2-3; D is ambiguous. Trimming left V 1 base short and J 6 bases short, with 8 bases between. The CDR3 extends over 13 amino acids. The germline V gene has CDR1 SGHVS and CDR2 FQNEAQ. The CDR3 loop is CASSLEVYDTQYF. DNA of the CDR3: TGTGCCAGCAGCTTAGAAGTATACGATACGCAGTATTTT.

This clonotype was recorded at least ten times. This sequence joins TRBV2 and TRBJ1-4; D might be TRBD1 (5 bases). This CDR3 has 16 amino acids. CDR1 SNHLY and CDR2 FYNNEI come from the germline V gene. V shed 3 bases and J shed 5 bases, with 16 bases lying between them. CDR3 bases: TGTGCCAGCAGTGATCACAGGCGCCCGTCAAATGAAAAACTGTTTTTT. Translated, it gives CASSDHRRPSNEKLFF.

In this sample, this clonotype turned up many times. This chain connects TRBV28 to TRBJ2-7; 9 bases line up with TRBD1. The CDR3 consists of 15 residues. The V segment lost 3 bases and the J segment 4 bases; nucleotides outside the gene matches: 7. Germline assignment: CDR1 MDHEN and CDR2 SYDVKM. The CDR3 DNA is TGTGCCAGCAGTTTGGGGACAGGGTCTCCGTACGAGCAGTACTTC. As protein: CASSLGTGSPYEQYF.

This clonotype was counted many times. V gene TRBV14 combines with J gene TRBJ2-1; TRBD2 is a possible D gene (5 bases). This CDR3 region has 18 residues. Trimming stripped 1 base from V and 2 bases from J, with 18 bases between. Germline CDR1 reads SGHDN; CDR2 reads FVKESK. CDR3: CASSQAPFAGAAYNEQFF. The DNA of the CDR3 is TGTGCCAGCAGCCAAGCCCCCTTTGCGGGCGCCGCCTACAATGAGCAGTTCTTC.

This clonotype was counted at least ten times. The chain employs TRBV11-3 and TRBJ2-3; TRBD2 aligns across 8 bases. The CDR3 has 15 amino acids. The junction had 10 bases not matched to a gene; V was cut back by 5 bases and J by 6 bases. Germline V lookup: CDR1 SGHNT, CDR2 YENEEA. The CDR3 is CASSQTSGSRDTQYF. The CDR3 bases are TGTGCCAGCAGCCAGACCAGCGGGAGTAGGGATACGCAGTATTTT. Supplemented by reference TRBV11-3 and TRBJ2-3, the full variable domain reads EAGVVQSPRYKIIEKKQPVAFWCNPISGHNTLYWYLQNLGQGPELLIRYENEEAVDDSQLPKDRFSAERLKGVDSTLKIQPAELGDSAVYLCASSQTSGSRDTQYFGPGTRLTVL.

This clonotype was counted ten times or more. This chain links TRBV6-1 with TRBJ2-7; TRBD2 aligns across 7 bases. This CDR3 has 15 residues. Germline V gene data show CDR1 as MNHNS and CDR2 as SASEGT. The junction had 15 bases not matched to a gene; V was cut back by 8 bases and J by 5 bases. CDR3 DNA: TGTGCCAGCGGCCGGGACTACCCTACGTCCCACGAGCAGTACTTC. It specifies CASGRDYPTSHEQYF.

This clonotype was counted at least ten times. The chain combines TRBV6-1 with TRBJ1-1, with D possibly matching TRBD1 (5 bases). The germline V gene encodes CDR1 MNHNS and CDR2 SASEGT. The CDR3 extends over 13 amino acids. The germline V and J ends were trimmed by 5 bases and 5 bases, with 12 bases remaining between them. The CDR3 sequence: CASSKQEETEAFF. The CDR3 DNA sequence: TGTGCCAGCAGTAAACAGGAAGAGACTGAAGCTTTCTTT.

Worth noting for this clonotype: It may be a read error: a sequence one base away is much more abundant. The rearrangement uses TRBV20-1 and TRBJ2-1; D call uncertain. The CDR3 loop spans 13 amino acids. Germline-derived CDR1 and CDR2 are DFQATT and SNEGSKA (reference sequence). The CDR3 sequence is CSASEALNNEQCF. CDR3 in DNA: TGCAGTGCTAGCGAAGCTCTAAACAATGAGCAGTGCTTC.

The gene calls are TRBV27 and TRBJ2-1; TRBD2 aligns across 9 bases. Unmatched junction bases numbered 8, after V lost 4 bases and J lost 7 bases. Germline V CDR1 and CDR2: MNHEY, SMNVEV (reference sequence). The CDR3 spans 15 residues. The CDR3: CASSSKGTSRNEQFF. The CDR3 DNA reads TGTGCCAGCAGTTCAAAAGGGACTAGCAGGAATGAGCAGTTCTTC.

This rearrangement joins TRBV30 to TRBJ1-3, with TRBD1 as a possible D gene (6 bases). The CDR3 contains 12 residues. CDR1 and CDR2 (germline): GTSNPN, SVGIG (reference sequence). V lost 5 bases and J 4 bases, leaving 9 bases between the germline ends. The CDR3 region is CAWGQLGNTIYF. Here the CDR3 DNA reads TGTGCCTGGGGACAGTTAGGAAACACCATATATTTT.

The chain carries TRBV19 and TRBJ2-7; D unclear. CDR1 and CDR2 (germline): LNHDA, SQIVND (reference sequence). The CDR3 is 13 residues long. The V end was cut by 4 bases, the J end by 2 bases, with 9 bases between. This CDR3 is CASSTGRAYEQYF. The CDR3 DNA reads TGTGCCAGTAGTACCGGACGGGCCTACGAGCAGTACTTC. Full variable domain (rest looked up from reference TRBV19 and TRBJ2-7): DGGITQSPKYLFRKEGQNVTLSCEQNLNHDAMYWYRQDPGQGLRLIYYSQIVNDFQKGDIAEGYSVSREKKESFPLTVTSAQKNPTAFYLCASSTGRAYEQYFGPGTRLTVT.

Only a few counts were recorded for this clonotype. The chain recombines TRBV27 with TRBJ1-2; a possible D gene is TRBD1 (6 bases). This CDR3 region has 12 residues. Trimming cost V 3 bases and J 5 bases, with 7 bases left between them. Germline CDR1 reads MNHEY; CDR2 reads SMNVEV (reference sequence). CDR3 region: CASSFRGYGYTF. The CDR3 region has the DNA TGTGCCAGCAGTTTCAGGGGATATGGCTACACCTTC.

Concerning this clonotype itself: Mismatch with germline at one junction end may stem from a read error. The rearrangement uses TRBV5-4 and TRBJ2-2, with 8 bases lining up with TRBD2. Germline V CDR1 and CDR2: SGHNT, YYREEE (reference sequence). CDR3 length: 16 residues. The CDR3 DNA follows: TGTACCAGCACCCGCGGGGGGCGGGAGGAGGACGGGGAGCTGTTTTTT. Translated: CTSTRGGREEDGELFF.

There are many counts of this clonotype. This chain uses TRBV6-2 or TRBV6-3 with TRBJ2-5, with 11 bases that match TRBD2. The ends lost 2 bases at V and 1 base at J; junction bases unmatched: 9. CDR1 MNHEY and CDR2 SVGEGT come from the germline V gene. The CDR3 has 18 residues. CDR3 sequence reads: CASSYHGTSGGAQETQYF. In nucleotides, the CDR3 is TGTGCCAGCAGTTACCATGGGACTAGCGGTGGGGCCCAAGAGACCCAGTACTTC.

This clonotype was recorded many times. This chain connects TRBV24-1 to TRBJ2-2, with 11 bases aligning to TRBD2. Germline CDR1 reads KGHDR; CDR2 reads SFDVKD. V lost 4 bases and J lost 4; bases outside the gene matches: 7. The length of the CDR3 is 17 residues. In DNA, the CDR3 is TGTGCCACCAGTGACTCAACTAGCGGGAGTAGCACCGGGGAGCTGTTTTTT. Its protein is CATSDSTSGSSTGELFF.

This clonotype was recorded once. The rearrangement uses TRBV18 and TRBJ2-3; D remains ambiguous. This CDR3 region has 14 residues. Trimming removed 3 bases from V and 5 bases from J, with 12 bases in between. In germline, CDR1 is KGHSH, CDR2 LQKENI. CDR3 region: CASSPAATRDTQYF. Here the CDR3 DNA reads TGTGCCAGCTCACCGGCAGCAACCCGAGATACGCAGTATTTT.

The table lists this clonotype with many counts. The rearrangement links TRBV6-1 to TRBJ1-6; no reliable D call. Looked up from germline, CDR1 is MNHNS and CDR2 is SASEGT. V gave up 8 bases and J gave up 7 bases, with 12 bases separating them. The length of the CDR3 is 13 residues. In DNA form, the CDR3 reads TGTGCCAGCCACTCGAGTGGGAATTCACCCCTCCACTTT. Amino acid sequence: CASHSSGNSPLHF.

This clonotype was found a few times. This chain joins TRBV5-4 and TRBJ1-6; D unclear. This CDR3 contains 14 residues. The V gene's germline CDR1 is SGHNT and CDR2 YYREEE (reference sequence). Between the trimmed V and J ends, which lost 2 bases and 8 bases, there was a span of 11 bases. In DNA, the CDR3 is TGTGCCAGCAGCTTAGGTATCAGAGATTCACCCCTCCACTTT. Amino acids: CASSLGIRDSPLHF.

This chain uses TRBV28 with TRBJ2-7; 9 positions agree with TRBD1. The CDR3 contains 12 residues. CDR1 and CDR2 from the germline V gene are MDHEN and SYDVKM. The ends lost 6 bases at V and 5 bases at J; junction bases unmatched: 2. The CDR3 loop reads CASRQGAHEQYF. CDR3 sequence (DNA): TGTGCCAGCAGACAGGGGGCCCACGAGCAGTACTTC.